Presented here are 10 T cell receptor beta chains from one specimen sequenced in a study of T cell changes during pregnancy in multiple sclerosis. Assay used: immunoSEQ multiplex PCR; TCRdb lists only in-frame clones, some missing. The data hold under 50,000 clones, with roughly nine tenths observed a single time. The source material was CD4+ T cells from peripheral blood mononuclear cells, sampled in the second trimester of pregnancy. The receptors originated from a female donor in good health, enrolled as a control in a pregnancy study.

The CDR3 DNA is TGTGCCAGCAGCCAAAGCCACGACGGAGACCTCGGGACTGAAGCTTTCTTT. Protein product: CASSQSHDGDLGTEAFF. The chain uses TRBV11-3 and TRBJ1-1; D is uncertain. V was clipped by 5 bases and J by 5 bases, with 24 bases between them. The CDR3 runs to 17 residues. The germline gives CDR1 SGHNT, CDR2 YENEEA.

This sequence joins TRBV5-8 and TRBJ1-2; TRBD1 agrees at 8 bases. The CDR3 length is 15 residues. V dropped 4 bases and J dropped 2; count of bases not matched to a gene: 7. Germline V gene data show CDR1 as SGHTS and CDR2 as YDEGEE. CDR3 residues: CASSPWTGMNYGYTF. The DNA of the CDR3 is TGTGCCAGCAGCCCGTGGACAGGGATGAACTATGGCTACACCTTC.

This chain uses TRBV28 with TRBJ2-1; 10 bases are shared with TRBD1. The germline CDR1 and CDR2 sequences are MDHEN and SYDVKM. This CDR3 has 17 residues. J lost 8 bases, V lost 6 bases, and 16 bases had no gene match. CDR3 amino acids: CASSHTRDRGLNDEQFF. The CDR3 region has the DNA TGTGCCAGCAGCCATACCCGGGACAGGGGATTAAACGATGAGCAGTTCTTC. The full variable domain, rest sourced from reference TRBV28 and TRBJ2-1, is DVKVTQSSRYLVKRTGEKVFLECVQDMDHENMFWYRQDPGLGLRLIYFSYDVKMKEKGDIPEGYSVSREKKERFSLILESASTNQTSMYLCASSHTRDRGLNDEQFFGPGTRLTVL.

This chain uses TRBV5-8 with TRBJ1-5; 7 bases line up with TRBD1. CDR1 is SGHTS, CDR2 YDEGEE, per germline. V lost 3 bases to trimming and J lost 2 bases; unmatched junction nucleotides: 5. This CDR3 has 15 residues. CDR3 loop: CASSSGQAGNQPQHF. CDR3 in DNA: TGTGCCAGCAGCTCAGGACAGGCCGGCAATCAGCCCCAGCATTTT.

The sample holds a few counts of this clone. The chain joins TRBV7-2 to TRBJ2-1; TRBD1 matches 7 bases. Per germline, CDR1 SGHTA and CDR2 FQGNSA. V was clipped by 6 bases and J by 0 bases; unmatched bases: 5. The CDR3 has 15 amino acids. CDR3 nucleotides: TGTGCCAGCAGTTTAACAGGGGTCTCCTACAATGAGCAGTTCTTC. Encoded protein: CASSLTGVSYNEQFF.

The chain joins TRBV5-1 to TRBJ2-5; 8 bases map to TRBD2. There are 16 residues in the CDR3. The V gene's germline CDR1 is SGHRS and CDR2 YFSETQ. Germline trimming cut 2 bases from V and 1 base from J; bases unmatched to any gene: 7. As DNA, the CDR3 is TGCGCCAGCAGCTTCCAAGGACTAGCCGGCCAAGAGACCCAGTACTTC. Protein sequence: CASSFQGLAGQETQYF.

The rearrangement joins TRBV30 to TRBJ1-3; D unclear. The CDR3 is made up of 13 amino acids. Between the trimmed V and J ends, which lost 2 bases and 4 bases, there was a span of 9 bases. Germline assignment: CDR1 GTSNPN and CDR2 SVGIG (reference sequence). The CDR3 region is CAWSLGRGNTIYF. CDR3 nucleotide sequence: TGTGCCTGGAGTCTTGGCAGGGGAAACACCATATATTTT. The variable domain in full, completed from reference TRBV30 and TRBJ1-3, reads SQTIHQWPATLVQPVGSPLSLECTVEGTSNPNLYWYRQAAGRGLQLLFYSVGIGQISSEVPQNLSASRPQDRQFILSSKKLLLSDSGFYLCAWSLGRGNTIYFGEGSWLTVV.

This clone occurred once. This chain uses TRBV18 with TRBJ1-1; D uncertain. V was pared by 3 bases and J by 0 bases, with 5 bases between. The germline V gene encodes CDR1 KGHSH and CDR2 LQKENI. The CDR3 contains 13 residues. Here the CDR3 reads CASSPQVNTEAFF. CDR3 in DNA: TGTGCCAGCTCACCCCAGGTGAACACTGAAGCTTTCTTT.

The chain links TRBV9 to TRBJ2-1, with D unclear. The germline CDR1 and CDR2 sequences are SGDLS and YYNGEE. The V end lost 0 bases, the J end lost 0 bases, and 10 bases lay between the germline ends. CDR3 length: 16 amino acids. The CDR3 is CASSVDSASSYNEQFF. The CDR3 DNA is TGTGCCAGCAGCGTAGACAGTGCAAGCTCCTACAATGAGCAGTTCTTC.

This chain joins TRBV20-1 and TRBJ2-3; D is unresolved. The CDR3 contains 11 residues. The V gene lost 6 bases and the J gene lost 6 bases, with 10 bases spanning the gap. Germline V CDR1 and CDR2: DFQATT, SNEGSKA (reference sequence). CDR3 sequence reads: CSAPGWDTQYF. The CDR3 nucleotides are TGCAGTGCCCCCGGTTGGGATACGCAGTATTTT.